The TCR beta chain described here comes from a study of long-term antiretroviral therapy in people with HIV. This CDR3 region has 16 residues. CDR1 and CDR2 from the germline V gene are MNHNS and SASEGT. V lost 0 bases to trimming and J lost 5 bases, with 16 bases between them. An immunoSEQ assay, version v3.0, was performed at survey level. The sequencing target was 40,000-50,000 T-cell genomes per sample. Assay: immunoSEQ multiplex PCR; the TCRdb copy retains only in-frame clones and omits some. The sample lists roughly 20,000 clones; 85% were seen once. The rearrangement joins TRBV6-1 to TRBJ1-2; D gene ambiguous. The receptor's source is a man between 18 and 29 years old with HIV. Material: unsorted PBMCs, obtained approximately 4 years after starting antiretroviral therapy. The CDR3 spells CASSEATGPSEYGYTF. The DNA for the CDR3 is TGTGCCAGCAGTGAAGCAACGGGTCCTAGCGAATATGGCTACACCTTC.